What follows are 9 T cell receptor beta chains derived from one specimen sequenced in a study of long-term antiretroviral therapy in people with HIV. Samples were assayed with immunoSEQ v3.0 at survey level. The protocol was immunoSEQ multiplex PCR, while the TCRdb copy is restricted to in-frame clones and leaves out a portion. The sample lists about 11,000 clones, around 80% occurring once. The sequencing used unsorted PBMCs, collected 7 to 7.5 years after starting antiretroviral therapy. Every receptor here comes from a man aged 45 to 65 with HIV.

This chain uses TRBV15 with TRBJ2-3, with 7 nucleotides matching TRBD1. The CDR3 runs to 15 residues. V lost 3 bases and J lost 4; bases outside the gene matches: 7. Germline V gene lookup returns CDR1 LNHNV and CDR2 YYDKDF (reference sequence). The CDR3 region has the DNA TGTGCCACCAGCAGGACAGGGTTGTCCCCAGATACGCAGTATTTT. Amino acids: CATSRTGLSPDTQYF. Based on the CDR3 plus reference TRBV15 and TRBJ2-3, the full variable domain is DAMVIQNPRYQVTQFGKPVTLSCSQTLNHNVMYWYQQKSSQAPKLLFHYYDKDFNNEADTPDNFQSRRPNTSFCFLDIRSPGLGDTAMYLCATSRTGLSPDTQYFGPGTRLTVL.

V is TRBV30 and J is TRBJ1-4; unclear D gene. CDR3 length equals 11 residues. Germline V CDR1 and CDR2: GTSNPN, SVGIG (reference sequence). Trimming shortened V by 1 base and J by 8 bases, and 5 bases separated the two germline ends. This chain's CDR3 is CAWSGGEKLFF. As DNA, the CDR3 is TGTGCCTGGAGTGGTGGGGAAAAACTGTTTTTT.

CDR3 DNA: TGCGCCAGCAGCTTGGGAGGGGGACAGGGGCTCATGAACACTGAAGCTTTCTTT. It translates to CASSLGGGQGLMNTEAFF. The V call is TRBV5-1, the J call TRBJ1-1; TRBD1 aligns across 10 bases. The V segment lost 0 bases and the J segment 0 bases; nucleotides outside the gene matches: 8. This CDR3 contains 18 residues. The V gene's germline CDR1 is SGHRS and CDR2 YFSETQ.

This clone was seen once. This sequence joins TRBV18 and TRBJ2-7; 7 positions match TRBD2. After removal of 3 bases from V and 1 base from J, the junction contained 0 bases not matched to a gene. CDR1 KGHSH and CDR2 LQKENI come from the germline V gene. The CDR3 covers 13 residues. CDR3 in DNA: TGTGCCAGCTCACCGGGACTATCCTACGAGCAGTACTTC. The encoded protein is CASSPGLSYEQYF.

The rearrangement joins TRBV7-6 to TRBJ1-6, with a tentative D call TRBD1 (5 bases). V lost 0 bases to trimming and J lost 10 bases, with 13 bases between them. Germline values: CDR1 SGHVS, CDR2 FNYEAQ. This CDR3 spans 15 amino acids. The CDR3 here is CASSLASRVESPLHF. CDR3 DNA sequence: TGTGCCAGCAGCTTAGCGTCCAGGGTTGAGTCACCCCTCCACTTT.

The chain is built from TRBV28 and TRBJ2-7; D is undetermined. V shed 5 bases and J shed 3 bases, with 2 bases lying between them. Germline V lookup: CDR1 MDHEN, CDR2 SYDVKM. This CDR3 has 10 amino acids. The CDR3 region is CASSGYEQYF. DNA for the CDR3: TGTGCCAGCAGTGGCTACGAGCAGTACTTC. Full variable domain (outside the CDR3, taken from reference TRBV28 and TRBJ2-7): DVKVTQSSRYLVKRTGEKVFLECVQDMDHENMFWYRQDPGLGLRLIYFSYDVKMKEKGDIPEGYSVSREKKERFSLILESASTNQTSMYLCASSGYEQYFGPGTRLTVT.

V is TRBV4-1 and J is TRBJ2-3; D is possibly TRBD2 (5 bases). This CDR3 contains 16 residues. Germline assignment: CDR1 MGHRA and CDR2 YSYEKL. V was trimmed by 0 bases and J by 3 bases, leaving 13 bases between them. CDR3 loop: CASSQEAVQETDTQYF. CDR3 coding DNA: TGCGCCAGCAGCCAAGAAGCGGTCCAGGAAACAGATACGCAGTATTTT.

The chain joins TRBV7-9 to TRBJ1-2; weak D call: TRBD1 (5 bases). V dropped 2 bases and J dropped 6 bases, with 16 bases sitting between them. This CDR3 is 15 amino acids long. Germline lookup yields CDR1 SEHNR and CDR2 FQNEAQ (reference sequence). CDR3 loop: CASSLPGTAVHGYTF. The CDR3 region has the DNA TGTGCCAGCAGCTTACCGGGGACGGCAGTACATGGCTACACCTTC.

This clone was observed once. The chain joins TRBV10-3 to TRBJ2-7; TRBD1 or TRBD2 may be the D gene (6 bases each). Trimming removed 3 bases from V and 5 bases from J, with 14 bases in between. The length of the CDR3 is 14 residues. Looked up from germline, CDR1 is ENHRY and CDR2 is SYGVKD. The CDR3 nucleotides read TGTGCCATCAGTGAAAGTGGAGGGGACAACGAGCAGTACTTC. It codes for CAISESGGDNEQYF.